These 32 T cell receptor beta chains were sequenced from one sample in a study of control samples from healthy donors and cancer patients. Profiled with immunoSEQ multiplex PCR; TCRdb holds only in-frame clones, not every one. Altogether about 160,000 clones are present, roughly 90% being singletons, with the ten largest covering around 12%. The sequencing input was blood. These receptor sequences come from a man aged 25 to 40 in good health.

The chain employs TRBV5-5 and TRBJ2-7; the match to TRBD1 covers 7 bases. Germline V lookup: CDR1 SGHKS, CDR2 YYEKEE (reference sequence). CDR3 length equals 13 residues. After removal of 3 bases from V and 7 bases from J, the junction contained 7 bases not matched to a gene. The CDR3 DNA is TGTGCCAGCAGCTACCGACAGGGACCAGAGCAGTACTTC. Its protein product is CASSYRQGPEQYF.

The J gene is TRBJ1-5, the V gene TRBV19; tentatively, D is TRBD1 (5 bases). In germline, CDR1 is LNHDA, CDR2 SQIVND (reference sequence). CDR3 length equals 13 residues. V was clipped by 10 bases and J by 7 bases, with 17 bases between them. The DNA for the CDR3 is TGTGCCATACGGGGGGGGTCCAACCAGCCCCAGCATTTT. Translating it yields CAIRGGSNQPQHF. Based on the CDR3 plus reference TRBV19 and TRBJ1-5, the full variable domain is DGGITQSPKYLFRKEGQNVTLSCEQNLNHDAMYWYRQDPGQGLRLIYYSQIVNDFQKGDIAEGYSVSREKKESFPLTVTSAQKNPTAFYLCAIRGGSNQPQHFGDGTRLSIL.

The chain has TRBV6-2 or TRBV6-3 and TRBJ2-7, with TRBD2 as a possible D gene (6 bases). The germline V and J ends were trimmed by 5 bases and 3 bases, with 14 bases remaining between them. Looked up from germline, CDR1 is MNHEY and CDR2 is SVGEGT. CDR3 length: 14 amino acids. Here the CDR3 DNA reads TGTGCCAGCAGTCACCCAACCGGGGGCTACGAGCAGTACTTC. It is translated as CASSHPTGGYEQYF.

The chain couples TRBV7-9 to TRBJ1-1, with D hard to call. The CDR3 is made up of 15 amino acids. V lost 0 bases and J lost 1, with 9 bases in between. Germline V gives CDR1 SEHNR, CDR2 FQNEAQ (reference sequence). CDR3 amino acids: CASSLALGGNTEAFF. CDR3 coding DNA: TGTGCCAGCAGCTTAGCTCTTGGAGGGAACACTGAAGCTTTCTTT.

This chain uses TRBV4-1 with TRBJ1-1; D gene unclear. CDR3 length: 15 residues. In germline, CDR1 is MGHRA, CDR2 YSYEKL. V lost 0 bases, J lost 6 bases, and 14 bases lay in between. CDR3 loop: CASSQDLRPGAEAFF. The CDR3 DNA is TGCGCCAGCAGCCAAGATCTTAGGCCCGGGGCTGAAGCTTTCTTT.

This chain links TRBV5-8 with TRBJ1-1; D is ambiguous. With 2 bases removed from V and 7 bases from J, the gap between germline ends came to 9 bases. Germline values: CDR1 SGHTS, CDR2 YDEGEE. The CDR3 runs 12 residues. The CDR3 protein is CASSFRDHEAFF. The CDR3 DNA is TGTGCCAGCAGCTTCCGGGATCATGAAGCTTTCTTT.

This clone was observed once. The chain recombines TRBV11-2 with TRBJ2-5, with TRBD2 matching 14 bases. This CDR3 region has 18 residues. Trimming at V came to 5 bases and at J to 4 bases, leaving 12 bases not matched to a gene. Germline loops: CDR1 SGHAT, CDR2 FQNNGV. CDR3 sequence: CASSPQPGLAGGRETQYF. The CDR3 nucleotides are TGTGCCAGCAGCCCTCAACCAGGACTAGCGGGAGGAAGAGAGACCCAGTACTTC.

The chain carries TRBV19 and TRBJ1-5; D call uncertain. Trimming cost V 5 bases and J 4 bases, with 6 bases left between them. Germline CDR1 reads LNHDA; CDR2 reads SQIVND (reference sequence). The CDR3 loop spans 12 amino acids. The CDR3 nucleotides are TGTGCCAGTAGTTTCAGTAATCAGCCCCAGCATTTT. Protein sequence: CASSFSNQPQHF.

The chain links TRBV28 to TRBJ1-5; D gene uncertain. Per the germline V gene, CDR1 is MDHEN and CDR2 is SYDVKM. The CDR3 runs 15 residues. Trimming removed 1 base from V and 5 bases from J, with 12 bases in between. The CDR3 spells CASSLSSGNYQPQHF. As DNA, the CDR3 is TGTGCCAGCAGTTTATCGTCGGGGAACTATCAGCCCCAGCATTTT.

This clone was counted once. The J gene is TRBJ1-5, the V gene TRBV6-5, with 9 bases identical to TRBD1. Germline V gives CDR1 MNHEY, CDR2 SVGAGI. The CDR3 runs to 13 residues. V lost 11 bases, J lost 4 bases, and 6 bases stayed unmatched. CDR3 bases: TGTGCCGGCGGACAGGGGTGGAATCAGCCCCAGCATTTT. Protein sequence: CAGGQGWNQPQHF.

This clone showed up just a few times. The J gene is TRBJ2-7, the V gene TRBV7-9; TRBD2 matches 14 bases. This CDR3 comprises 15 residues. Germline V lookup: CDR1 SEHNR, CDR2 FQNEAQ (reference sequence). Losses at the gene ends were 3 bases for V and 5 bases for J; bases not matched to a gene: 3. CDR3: CASSFGTSGRHEQYF. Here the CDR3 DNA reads TGTGCCAGCAGCTTTGGGACTAGCGGGAGACACGAGCAGTACTTC.

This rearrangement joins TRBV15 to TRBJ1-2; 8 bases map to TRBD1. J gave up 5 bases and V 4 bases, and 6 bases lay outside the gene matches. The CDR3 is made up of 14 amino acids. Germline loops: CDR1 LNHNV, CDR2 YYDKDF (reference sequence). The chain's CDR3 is CATSTGQELYGYTF. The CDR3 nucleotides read TGTGCCACCAGCACGGGACAGGAGCTATATGGCTACACCTTC.

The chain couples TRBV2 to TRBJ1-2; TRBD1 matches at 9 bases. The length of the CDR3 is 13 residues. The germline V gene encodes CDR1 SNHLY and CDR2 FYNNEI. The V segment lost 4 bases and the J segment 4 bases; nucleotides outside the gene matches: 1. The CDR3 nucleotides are TGTGCCAGCAGTGCGACAGGGGGCTATGGCTACACCTTC. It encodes CASSATGGYGYTF.

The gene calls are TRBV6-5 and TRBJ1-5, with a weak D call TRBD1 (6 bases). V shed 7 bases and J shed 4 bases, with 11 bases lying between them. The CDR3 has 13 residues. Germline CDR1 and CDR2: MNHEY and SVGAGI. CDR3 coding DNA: TGTGCCAGCAAGGCAGGGGCAAATCAGCCCCAGCATTTT. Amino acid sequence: CASKAGANQPQHF.

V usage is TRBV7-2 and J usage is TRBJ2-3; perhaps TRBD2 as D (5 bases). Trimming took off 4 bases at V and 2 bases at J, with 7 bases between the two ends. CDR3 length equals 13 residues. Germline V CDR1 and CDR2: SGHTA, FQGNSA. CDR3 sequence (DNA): TGTGCCAGCAGCTCAGACTACACAGATACGCAGTATTTT. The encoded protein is CASSSDYTDTQYF.

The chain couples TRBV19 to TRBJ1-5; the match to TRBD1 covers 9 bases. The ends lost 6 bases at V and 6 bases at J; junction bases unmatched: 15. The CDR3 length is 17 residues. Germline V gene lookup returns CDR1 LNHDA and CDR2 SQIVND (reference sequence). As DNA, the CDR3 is TGTGCCAGTAGCCCCGGGCGCCGGGACAGGGACGCTCAGCCCCAGCATTTT. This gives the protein CASSPGRRDRDAQPQHF.

The CDR3 DNA follows: TGTGCCAGCAGCCTGGGACTAGCGGGGATGGAGACCCAGTACTTC. Its protein is CASSLGLAGMETQYF. This rearrangement joins TRBV3-1 (or the pseudogene TRBV3-2) to TRBJ2-5; the match to TRBD2 covers 13 bases. V lost 4 bases and J lost 5; bases outside the gene matches: 4. The CDR3 length is 15 residues. CDR1 is LGHDT, CDR2 YNNKEL, per germline (reference sequence).

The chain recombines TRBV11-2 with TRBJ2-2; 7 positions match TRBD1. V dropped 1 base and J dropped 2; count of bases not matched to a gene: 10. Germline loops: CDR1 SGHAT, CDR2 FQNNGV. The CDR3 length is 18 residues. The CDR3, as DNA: TGTGCCAGCAGCTTAGGGAGATACAGGGGATCCAACACCGGGGAGCTGTTTTTT. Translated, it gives CASSLGRYRGSNTGELFF.

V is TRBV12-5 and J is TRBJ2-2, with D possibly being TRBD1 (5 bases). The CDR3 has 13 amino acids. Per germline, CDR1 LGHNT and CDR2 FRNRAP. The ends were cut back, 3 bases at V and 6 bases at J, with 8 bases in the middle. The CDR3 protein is CASGLQEAGELFF. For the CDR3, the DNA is TGTGCTAGTGGTTTACAGGAAGCCGGGGAGCTGTTTTTT.

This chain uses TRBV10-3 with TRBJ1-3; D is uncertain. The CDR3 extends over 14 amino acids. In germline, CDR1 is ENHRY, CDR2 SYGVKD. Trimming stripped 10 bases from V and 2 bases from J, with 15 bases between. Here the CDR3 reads CATGSRTTGNTIYF. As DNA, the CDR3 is TGTGCCACGGGATCGAGGACGACTGGAAACACCATATATTTT.

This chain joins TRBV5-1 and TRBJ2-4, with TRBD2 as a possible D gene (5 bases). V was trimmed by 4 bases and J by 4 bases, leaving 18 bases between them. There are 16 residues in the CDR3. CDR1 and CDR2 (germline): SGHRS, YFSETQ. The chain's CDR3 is CASSVGDFGPKNIQYF. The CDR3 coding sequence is TGCGCCAGCAGCGTCGGGGATTTTGGGCCAAAAAACATTCAGTACTTC.

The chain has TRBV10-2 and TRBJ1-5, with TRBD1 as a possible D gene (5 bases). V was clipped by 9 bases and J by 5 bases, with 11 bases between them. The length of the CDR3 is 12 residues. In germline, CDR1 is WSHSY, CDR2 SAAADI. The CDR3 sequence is CASRMGDQPQHF. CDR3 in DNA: TGCGCCAGTAGAATGGGGGATCAGCCCCAGCATTTT.

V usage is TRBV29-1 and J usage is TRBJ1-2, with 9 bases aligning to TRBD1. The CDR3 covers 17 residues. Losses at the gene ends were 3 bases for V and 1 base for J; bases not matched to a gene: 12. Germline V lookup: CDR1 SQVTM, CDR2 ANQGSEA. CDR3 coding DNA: TGCAGCGTTGACTCGGAGGGGGACAGGGACTTTAACTATGGCTACACCTTC. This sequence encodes CSVDSEGDRDFNYGYTF.

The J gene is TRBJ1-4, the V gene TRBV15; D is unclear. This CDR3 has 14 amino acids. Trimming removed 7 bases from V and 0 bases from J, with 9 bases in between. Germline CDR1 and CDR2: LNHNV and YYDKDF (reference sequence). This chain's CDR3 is CATKAAATNEKLFF. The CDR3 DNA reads TGTGCCACCAAGGCGGCTGCAACTAATGAAAAACTGTTTTTT.

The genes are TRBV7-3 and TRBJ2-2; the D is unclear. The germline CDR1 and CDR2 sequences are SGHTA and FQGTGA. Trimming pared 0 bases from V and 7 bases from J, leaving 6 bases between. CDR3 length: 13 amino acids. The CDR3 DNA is TGTGCCAGCAGCTTAACTAGGGACGGGGAGCTGTTTTTT. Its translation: CASSLTRDGELFF.

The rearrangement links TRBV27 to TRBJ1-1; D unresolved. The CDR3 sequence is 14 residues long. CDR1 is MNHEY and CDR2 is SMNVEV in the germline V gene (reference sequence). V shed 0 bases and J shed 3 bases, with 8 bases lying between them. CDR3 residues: CASSLSWGHTEAFF. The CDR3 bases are TGTGCCAGCAGTTTATCATGGGGTCACACTGAAGCTTTCTTT.

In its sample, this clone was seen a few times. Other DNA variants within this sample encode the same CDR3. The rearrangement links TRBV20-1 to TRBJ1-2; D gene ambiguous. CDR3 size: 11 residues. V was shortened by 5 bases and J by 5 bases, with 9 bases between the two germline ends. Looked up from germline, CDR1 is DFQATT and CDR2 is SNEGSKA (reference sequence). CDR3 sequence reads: CSAHRGYGYTF. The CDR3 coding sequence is TGCAGTGCTCACCGGGGATATGGCTACACCTTC.

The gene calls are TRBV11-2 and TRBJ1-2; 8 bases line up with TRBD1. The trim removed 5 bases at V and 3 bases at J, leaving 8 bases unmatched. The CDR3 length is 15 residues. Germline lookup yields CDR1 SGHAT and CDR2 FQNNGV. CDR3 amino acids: CASSPSAGQDYGYTF. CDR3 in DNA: TGTGCCAGCAGCCCGAGCGCGGGACAGGACTATGGCTACACCTTC. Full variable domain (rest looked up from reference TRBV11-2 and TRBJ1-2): EAGVAQSPRYKIIEKRQSVAFWCNPISGHATLYWYQQILGQGPKLLIQFQNNGVVDDSQLPKDRFSAERLKGVDSTLKIQPAKLEDSAVYLCASSPSAGQDYGYTFGSGTRLTVV.

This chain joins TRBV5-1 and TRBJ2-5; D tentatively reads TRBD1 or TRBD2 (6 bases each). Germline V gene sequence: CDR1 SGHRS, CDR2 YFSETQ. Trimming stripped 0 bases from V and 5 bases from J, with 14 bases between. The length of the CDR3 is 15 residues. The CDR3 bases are TGCGCCAGCAGCTTGGCCGGGGGCTCGCCGGAGACCCAGTACTTC. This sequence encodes CASSLAGGSPETQYF. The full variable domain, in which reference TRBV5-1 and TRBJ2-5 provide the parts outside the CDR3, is KAGVTQTPRYLIKTRGQQVTLSCSPISGHRSVSWYQQTPGQGLQFLFEYFSETQRNKGNFPGRFSGRQFSNSRSEMNVSTLELGDSALYLCASSLAGGSPETQYFGPGTRLLVL.

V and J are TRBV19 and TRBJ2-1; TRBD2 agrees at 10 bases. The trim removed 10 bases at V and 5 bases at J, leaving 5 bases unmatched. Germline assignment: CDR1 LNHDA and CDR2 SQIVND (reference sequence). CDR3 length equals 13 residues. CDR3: CANSGRAHNEQFF. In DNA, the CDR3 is TGTGCCAACAGCGGGAGGGCCCACAATGAGCAGTTCTTC.

The CDR3 is CASVPGSQLGYTF. The DNA of the CDR3 is TGTGCCAGCGTTCCCGGCAGCCAGTTAGGCTACACCTTC. The J gene is TRBJ1-2, the V gene TRBV6-8; D remains unclear. This CDR3 contains 13 residues. Germline V gene sequence: CDR1 MNHGY, CDR2 SAAAGT. V was cut by 8 bases and J by 8 bases, with 18 bases left in between.

CDR3: CASKDLMSQSSYEQYF. The DNA for the CDR3 is TGTGCCAGCAAAGACTTGATGTCCCAAAGCTCCTACGAGCAGTACTTC. This sequence joins TRBV7-9 and TRBJ2-7; no firm D call. V lost 7 bases, J lost 0 bases, and 19 bases lay in between. The CDR3 has 16 amino acids. Per germline, CDR1 SEHNR and CDR2 FQNEAQ (reference sequence).